This T cell receptor beta chain emerged from a study of T cell repertoires in cytomegalovirus infection. At the level of the study: CMV infection and matching HLA type were both indicated by public TCR beta signatures. Study-wide findings and caveats: The study found HLA-C-restricted CMV-specific TCR beta clonotypes dominating the ex vivo response.

This clonotype was counted between two and nine times. What it recognizes is unknown. From the reads, TCRdb called clonotypes with MiXCR, one entry per CDR3 protein. The sample lists hundreds of thousands of distinct CDR3 sequences; approximately 42% were seen once. This CDR3 has 13 residues. CDR1 SGHTA and CDR2 FQGNSA come from the germline V gene. V lost 3 bases to trimming and J lost 6 bases, with 11 bases between them. This chain links TRBV7-2 with TRBJ1-1; D is undetermined. This material consisted of cultured PBMCs, taken from culture after CMV antigen stimulation. This TCR was recovered from a human donor in good health (CMV status not recorded). Some clones in this sample may be carry-over from other donors' samples. CDR3 bases: TGTGCCAGCAGCTTTACCGGCAAGGCTGAAGCTTTCTTT. It codes for CASSFTGKAEAFF.